The rows below give T cell receptor beta chains drawn from one sample of a study of neurological immune-mediated disorders. MiXCR, applied by TCRdb to the 5' RACE reads, yields one record per CDR3 protein. The profile shows under 70,000 distinct CDR3 sequences, 3% to 4% of them singletons. The sequenced sample was PBMCs. These receptors were obtained from a woman in her thirties with multiple sclerosis. CDR3s include the opening cysteine and the closing phenylalanine or tryptophan. The order of the fields is D gene, V gene, J gene, CDR3 protein. The D gene is left open where the match is weak.

.	TRBV5-5	TRBJ1-4	CASSLEGGREKLFF
TRBD2	TRBV6-5	TRBJ2-5	CASSPGTSGRVETQYF
.	TRBV18	TRBJ2-3	CASSPPSGGLTDTQYF
.	TRBV30	TRBJ1-6	CAWSIPGNSPLNF
TRBD2	TRBV5-1	TRBJ2-7	CASSMGLADEQYF
TRBD1	TRBV20-1	TRBJ2-1	CSASGQGALLDEQFF
TRBD1	TRBV4-1	TRBJ1-2	CASSHQTETGYGGYTF
.	TRBV5-1	TRBJ2-3	CASSLVTDTQYF
.	TRBV12-3/TRBV12-4	TRBJ1-3	CASRGQGLSGNTIYF
.	TRBV7-2	TRBJ1-1	CASSLTGAEAFF
TRBD1	TRBV7-9	TRBJ2-7	CASSFGTGRNEQYF
TRBD2	TRBV20-1	TRBJ2-1	CSARDLGLAGDYNEQFF
.	TRBV15	TRBJ1-1	CATSSGSNWGVVFF
.	TRBV28	TRBJ2-1	CASRLRESPYNEQFF
TRBD1	TRBV5-6	TRBJ2-3	CASSLGTGFGTDTQYF
TRBD2	TRBV7-2	TRBJ2-3	CASSLEAREATDTQYF
TRBD2	TRBV5-1	TRBJ2-5	CASSFSGKSRETQYF
.	TRBV5-1	TRBJ1-1	CASSSTGMNTEAFF
.	TRBV4-1	TRBJ2-7	CASSQDYLGHHYEQYF
TRBD1	TRBV10-3	TRBJ2-7	CAIMPGQGLNEQYF
.	TRBV18	TRBJ2-3	CASSPSTLQDTQYF
.	TRBV28	TRBJ1-2	CATPGGAGYGYTF
.	TRBV6-2/TRBV6-3	TRBJ1-1	CASRTMNTEAFF
.	TRBV18	TRBJ1-1	CASSPLQLEMNTEAFF
.	TRBV5-1	TRBJ2-2	CASRGRDTGELFF
.	TRBV5-1	TRBJ2-3	CASSLEGTYTDTQYF
TRBD2	TRBV20-1	TRBJ2-2	CSAPRLAGRNTGELFF
TRBD1	TRBV5-1	TRBJ1-2	CASSLDGRGDGYTF
.	TRBV20-1	TRBJ1-2	CSARSPGEGVTYGYTF
TRBD1	TRBV7-2	TRBJ2-5	CASSPGGQTQYF
.	TRBV7-9	TRBJ2-1	CASSLEGALYNEQFF
TRBD1	TRBV7-8	TRBJ1-1	CASSRGQAQNTEAFF
TRBD1	TRBV29-1	TRBJ1-1	CSAWTGLGTEAFF
TRBD1	TRBV20-1	TRBJ1-5	CSANPGTGHNQPQHF
TRBD1	TRBV11-2	TRBJ2-4	CASSPRSDRLAKNIQYF
TRBD1	TRBV20-1	TRBJ1-1	CSAGQGRNTEAFF
TRBD1	TRBV29-1	TRBJ2-7	CSASPGQGASEQYF
.	TRBV3-1	TRBJ2-2	CASSRQRGDTGELFF
.	TRBV5-1	TRBJ1-3	CASSLAGNIGNTIYF
.	TRBV3-1	TRBJ2-3	CASSPRLEADTQYF
.	TRBV20-1	TRBJ2-5	CSARDYRLRETQYF
TRBD1	TRBV12-3/TRBV12-4	TRBJ1-5	CASSSSDRASQPQHF
.	TRBV5-1	TRBJ2-5	CASSLALGGGETQYF
.	TRBV27	TRBJ2-3	CASSFGGADTQYF
.	TRBV6-1	TRBJ2-2	CASSGSIGGELFF
.	TRBV10-3	TRBJ2-1	CAISGLVGLTYNEQFF
TRBD1	TRBV20-1	TRBJ1-5	CSARRPTGSENQPQNF